Below, one T cell receptor beta chain is given with its context. This sample was included in a study of blood T cells in healthy people across ages. The CDR3 extends over 16 amino acids. Germline assignment: CDR1 MNHNY and CDR2 SVGAGI (reference sequence). Alongside a J-beta primer mix, a sample-barcoded 5' primer served in a second PCR lasting about 7 to 11 cycles. Each single sample gave us at least 2.5 million CDR3-containing paired-end reads. One entry per CDR3 protein, called by TCRdb with MiXCR from the 5' RACE reads. The sample comprises some 320,000 distinct CDR3 sequences, roughly a quarter of which are singletons, and 25% to 30% rests with the top ten.

Sequencing used blood. This chain connects TRBV6-6 to TRBJ2-1; 9 bases match TRBD1. The J call may not be correct, given that the DNA end is closer to TRBJ2-7. The TCR was taken from a woman between 70 and 85 years old in good health. The DNA for the CDR3 is TGTGCCAGCAGTTACACCGCACGACAGGGGGCCTACGAGCAGTACTTC. Translating gives CASSYTARQGAYEQYF.